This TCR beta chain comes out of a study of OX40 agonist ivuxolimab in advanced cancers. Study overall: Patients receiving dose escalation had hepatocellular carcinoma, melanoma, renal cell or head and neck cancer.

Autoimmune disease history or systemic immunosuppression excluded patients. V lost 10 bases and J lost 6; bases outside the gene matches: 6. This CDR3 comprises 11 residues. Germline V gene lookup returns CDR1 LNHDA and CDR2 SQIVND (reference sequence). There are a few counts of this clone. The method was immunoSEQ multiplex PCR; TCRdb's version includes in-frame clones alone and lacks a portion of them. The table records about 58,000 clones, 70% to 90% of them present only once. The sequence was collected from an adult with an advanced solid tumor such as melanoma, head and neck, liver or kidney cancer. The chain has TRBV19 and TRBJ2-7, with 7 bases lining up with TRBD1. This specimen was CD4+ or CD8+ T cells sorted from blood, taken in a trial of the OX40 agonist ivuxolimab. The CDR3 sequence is CATGDSREQYF. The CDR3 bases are TGTGCCACCGGGGACAGTCGCGAGCAGTACTTC.